What follows is one T cell receptor beta chain and its context. The time point is: blood at routine non-recurrence follow-up after resection. The presence of a unique molecular identifier marked each TCR cDNA molecule. TCRdb independently ran MiXCR on the 5' RACE reads; one entry per CDR3 protein. Of approximately 100,000 distinct CDR3 sequences listed, approximately 19% are singletons. This sample was taken from a study of spatial heterogeneity in lung cancer. Study-level background: Where present, follow-up PBMC were sequenced a median of roughly two years after resection. The mean occurrence of each unique TCR and UMI combination in raw reads exceeded ten.

CDR1 SEHNR and CDR2 FQNEAQ come from the germline V gene (reference sequence). This CDR3 is 13 amino acids long. V lost 2 bases to trimming and J lost 9 bases, with 11 bases between them. The clonotype was recovered from a male donor with early-stage non-small cell lung cancer. This specimen was PBMCs, taken at follow-up. The V call is TRBV7-9, the J call TRBJ2-1; D remains unclear. In DNA form, the CDR3 reads TGTGCCAGCAGCTTACTGGTAGACGGTGAGCAGTTCTTC. This sequence encodes CASSLLVDGEQFF.